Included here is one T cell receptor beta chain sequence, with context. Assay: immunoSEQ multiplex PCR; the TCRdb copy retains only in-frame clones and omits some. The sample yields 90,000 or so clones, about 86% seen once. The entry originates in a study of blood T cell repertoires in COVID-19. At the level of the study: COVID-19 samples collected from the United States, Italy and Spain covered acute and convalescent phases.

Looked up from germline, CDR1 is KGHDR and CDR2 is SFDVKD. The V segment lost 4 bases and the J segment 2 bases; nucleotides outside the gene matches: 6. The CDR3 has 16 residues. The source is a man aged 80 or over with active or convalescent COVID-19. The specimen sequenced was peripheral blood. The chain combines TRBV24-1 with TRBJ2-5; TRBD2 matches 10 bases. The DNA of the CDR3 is TGTGCCACCAGTGAATCATTAGCGGGAGGTCAAGAGACCCAGTACTTC. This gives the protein CATSESLAGGQETQYF.